Listed below are T cell receptor beta chains from one sample, sequenced in a study of cytomegalovirus exposure and HLA in healthy donors. This table comes from immunoSEQ multiplex PCR, and its TCRdb copy is limited to in-frame clones, with some not included. The data show 170,000 or so clones, around 80% seen once. The sample was PBMCs. Every receptor here comes from a woman aged 30 to 39 in good health and CMV-seropositive. Each CDR3 is given with its conserved first and last residue. The D gene is left open where the match is weak. Clone size is given for some rows only: seen once, a few or many times, or a class if the clone is expanded.

D gene: TRBD1; J gene: TRBJ1-4; clone size: .; V gene: TRBV11-3; CDR3 DNA: TGTGCCAGCAGCTTGGGACAGGCGACATCAACTAATGAAAAACTGTTTTTT; CDR3 protein: CASSLGQATSTNEKLFF
D gene: TRBD1; J gene: TRBJ1-4; clone size: .; V gene: TRBV5-1; CDR3 DNA: TGCGCCAGCAGCTTGCGTCAGGGGGGAAATGAAAAACTGTTTTTT; CDR3 protein: CASSLRQGGNEKLFF
D gene: .; J gene: TRBJ1-5; clone size: .; V gene: TRBV6-6; CDR3 DNA: TGTGCCAGCAGCCGGGAGGCCAATCAGCCCCAGCATTTT; CDR3 protein: CASSREANQPQHF
D gene: .; J gene: TRBJ2-6; clone size: few; V gene: TRBV7-2; CDR3 DNA: TGTGCCAGCAGCTTAGCGAGGGTCCCTGGGGCCAACGTCCTGACTTTC; CDR3 protein: CASSLARVPGANVLTF
D gene: TRBD1; J gene: TRBJ2-7; clone size: few; V gene: TRBV7-9; CDR3 DNA: TGTGCCAGCAGCTTAACCCAGGGGGTCTACGAGCAGTACTTC; CDR3 protein: CASSLTQGVYEQYF
D gene: .; J gene: TRBJ2-5; clone size: .; V gene: TRBV30; CDR3 DNA: TGTGCCTGGAGTCCCCAGGTACGGACCCAGTACTTC; CDR3 protein: CAWSPQVRTQYF
D gene: TRBD1; J gene: TRBJ1-5; clone size: few; V gene: TRBV30; CDR3 DNA: TGTGCCTGGAGTGCCCATCCATCTGCGGACAGGGGCCTAGGGAATCAGCCCCAGCATTTT; CDR3 protein: CAWSAHPSADRGLGNQPQHF
D gene: TRBD2; J gene: TRBJ2-2; clone size: .; V gene: TRBV6-5; CDR3 DNA: TGTGCCAGCAGCCAAACTAGCGGGAGGGCCGGGGAGCTGTTTTTT; CDR3 protein: CASSQTSGRAGELFF
D gene: .; J gene: TRBJ2-3; clone size: .; V gene: TRBV6-4; CDR3 DNA: TGTGCCAGCAAGTCCCAGCGGAACACAGATACGCAGTATTTT; CDR3 protein: CASKSQRNTDTQYF
D gene: TRBD1; J gene: TRBJ2-7; clone size: few; V gene: TRBV18; CDR3 DNA: TGTGCCAGCTCAACCGGACAGGGCGAGCAGTACTTC; CDR3 protein: CASSTGQGEQYF
D gene: TRBD2; J gene: TRBJ2-7; clone size: .; V gene: TRBV5-1; CDR3 DNA: TGCGCCAGCAGCCGAGGGCAAATAGGGACTAGCGGGTCCTACGAGCAGTACTTC; CDR3 protein: CASSRGQIGTSGSYEQYF
D gene: .; J gene: TRBJ2-7; clone size: .; V gene: TRBV5-5; CDR3 DNA: TGTGCCAGCAGCTTAAGCCTGGGGGCAGACTACGAGCAGTACTTC; CDR3 protein: CASSLSLGADYEQYF
D gene: .; J gene: TRBJ2-6; clone size: .; V gene: TRBV6-5; CDR3 DNA: TGTGCCAGCACCCTTTCCTCTGGGGCCAACGTCCTGACTTTC; CDR3 protein: CASTLSSGANVLTF
D gene: TRBD1; J gene: TRBJ1-2; clone size: .; V gene: TRBV9; CDR3 DNA: TGTGCCAGCAGCGTAGGACAGGGGGCGCGCTATGGCTACACCTTC; CDR3 protein: CASSVGQGARYGYTF
D gene: TRBD2; J gene: TRBJ2-7; clone size: .; V gene: TRBV2; CDR3 DNA: TGTGCCAGCAATGTTCGGACTAGCGGGACCTACGAGCAGTACTTC; CDR3 protein: CASNVRTSGTYEQYF
D gene: TRBD1; J gene: TRBJ1-1; clone size: .; V gene: TRBV19; CDR3 DNA: TGTGCCAGTAGTAGGTCCCAGGGGGCTCTAGTGGACACTGAAGCTTTCTTT; CDR3 protein: CASSRSQGALVDTEAFF
D gene: .; J gene: TRBJ1-2; clone size: .; V gene: TRBV7-2; CDR3 DNA: TGTGCCAGCAGCTTATTGGGCAGGGGACCCTTTGGCTACACCTTC; CDR3 protein: CASSLLGRGPFGYTF
D gene: TRBD2; J gene: TRBJ2-1; clone size: .; V gene: TRBV2; CDR3 DNA: TGTGCCAGCAGTGACCGTAGCGGGAGGGCCGTGGAGCAGTTCTTC; CDR3 protein: CASSDRSGRAVEQFF
D gene: TRBD1; J gene: TRBJ2-6; clone size: few; V gene: TRBV28; CDR3 DNA: TGTGCCAGCAGGGAACAGGGGGCAGGGGCCAACGTCCTGACTTTC; CDR3 protein: CASREQGAGANVLTF
D gene: .; J gene: TRBJ2-7; clone size: .; V gene: TRBV5-1; CDR3 DNA: TGCGCCAGCAGCTTGGCGCAGGGCCAGGCCGAGCAGTACTTC; CDR3 protein: CASSLAQGQAEQYF
D gene: TRBD2; J gene: TRBJ2-3; clone size: .; V gene: TRBV9; CDR3 DNA: TGTGCCAGCAGCGTACCGGCGGGAGGGGGGACAGATACGCAGTATTTT; CDR3 protein: CASSVPAGGGTDTQYF
D gene: TRBD2; J gene: TRBJ2-3; clone size: .; V gene: TRBV10-2; CDR3 DNA: TGCGCCAGCAGTGAGCGCGCTAGCGGTACAGATACGCAGTATTTT; CDR3 protein: CASSERASGTDTQYF
D gene: .; J gene: TRBJ1-5; clone size: .; V gene: TRBV28; CDR3 DNA: TGTGCCAGCAGTTTTTCGCGGAAGTATAGCGGGCAGCCCCAGCATTTT; CDR3 protein: CASSFSRKYSGQPQHF
D gene: TRBD2; J gene: TRBJ2-7; clone size: .; V gene: TRBV19; CDR3 DNA: TGTGCCAGTAGTACACGACTAGCGGGGACCTACGAGCAGTACTTC; CDR3 protein: CASSTRLAGTYEQYF
D gene: TRBD2; J gene: TRBJ2-3; clone size: .; V gene: TRBV7-9; CDR3 DNA: TGTGCCAGCAGCCTTAGGACTAGCGAAACCACAGATACGCAGTATTTT; CDR3 protein: CASSLRTSETTDTQYF
D gene: TRBD2; J gene: TRBJ2-7; clone size: few; V gene: TRBV6-5; CDR3 DNA: TGTGCCAGCAGCCCGGTCCGGGGGGGCTACGAGCAGTACTTC; CDR3 protein: CASSPVRGGYEQYF
D gene: .; J gene: TRBJ1-4; clone size: .; V gene: TRBV19; CDR3 DNA: TGTGCCAGTAGTACCGGTGGAGGGGCAAATGAAAAACTGTTTTTT; CDR3 protein: CASSTGGGANEKLFF
D gene: .; J gene: TRBJ2-1; clone size: .; V gene: TRBV7-8; CDR3 DNA: TGTGCCAGCAGCTCCGTGGGGGCGGACAATGAGCAGTTCTTC; CDR3 protein: CASSSVGADNEQFF
D gene: .; J gene: TRBJ1-2; clone size: .; V gene: TRBV29-1; CDR3 DNA: TGCAGCGTTGTCTCCCCTATATATGGCTACACCTTC; CDR3 protein: CSVVSPIYGYTF
D gene: TRBD2; J gene: TRBJ2-7; clone size: .; V gene: TRBV5-1; CDR3 DNA: TGCGCCAGCAGCTTGGGACTAGCGCTCTACGAGCAGTACTTC; CDR3 protein: CASSLGLALYEQYF
D gene: .; J gene: TRBJ2-5; clone size: .; V gene: TRBV2; CDR3 DNA: TGTGCCAGCTATGACCTCCTGGTCTTAACCCTAGCGAGCGAGACCCAGTACTTC; CDR3 protein: CASYDLLVLTLASETQYF
D gene: TRBD1; J gene: TRBJ2-5; clone size: .; V gene: TRBV11-2; CDR3 DNA: TGTGCCAGCAGCTTAGGGGACAGGGATCAAGAGACCCAGTACTTC; CDR3 protein: CASSLGDRDQETQYF
D gene: TRBD2; J gene: TRBJ2-1; clone size: .; V gene: TRBV29-1; CDR3 DNA: TGCAGCGTTGCGACTAGCGGATCAAGGGATGAGCAGTTCTTC; CDR3 protein: CSVATSGSRDEQFF
D gene: TRBD1; J gene: TRBJ1-2; clone size: .; V gene: TRBV4-2; CDR3 DNA: TGTGCCAGCAGCCGAGTTGCAGGGGGAGAGGATGGCTACACCTTC; CDR3 protein: CASSRVAGGEDGYTF
D gene: TRBD1; J gene: TRBJ1-4; clone size: once; V gene: TRBV18; CDR3 DNA: TGTGCCAGCTCACCAAGGACAGGGGGCAATGAAAAACTGTTTTTT; CDR3 protein: CASSPRTGGNEKLFF
D gene: TRBD1; J gene: TRBJ2-1; clone size: .; V gene: TRBV18; CDR3 DNA: TGTGCCAGCTCACCACGGGGACAGGGAACCCCCTACAATGAGCAGTTCTTC; CDR3 protein: CASSPRGQGTPYNEQFF
D gene: TRBD1; J gene: TRBJ2-7; clone size: .; V gene: TRBV10-3; CDR3 DNA: TGTGCCAATGGACAGGGGGCTTCTTACGAGCAGTACTTC; CDR3 protein: CANGQGASYEQYF
D gene: .; J gene: TRBJ1-5; clone size: .; V gene: TRBV7-2; CDR3 DNA: TGTGCCAGCAGCTCGCAGGGGCAGGGTCAGCCCCAGCATTTT; CDR3 protein: CASSSQGQGQPQHF
D gene: .; J gene: TRBJ1-2; clone size: .; V gene: TRBV9; CDR3 DNA: TGTGCCAGCAGCGTAGAAGCGGGGGGCGAATTCTATGGCTACACCTTC; CDR3 protein: CASSVEAGGEFYGYTF
D gene: .; J gene: TRBJ2-7; clone size: once; V gene: TRBV5-1; CDR3 DNA: TGCGCCAGCAGCTTTAACAGGGAGTCCTACGAGCAGTACTTC; CDR3 protein: CASSFNRESYEQYF
D gene: TRBD2; J gene: TRBJ2-1; clone size: .; V gene: TRBV4-2; CDR3 DNA: TGTGCCAGCAGCCAAGATCGTAGCGGGAGTTACAATGAGCAGTTCTTC; CDR3 protein: CASSQDRSGSYNEQFF
D gene: .; J gene: TRBJ1-5; clone size: .; V gene: TRBV29-1; CDR3 DNA: TGCAGCGTTGCTGCGGGACTCCATAGCAATCAGCCCCAGCATTTT; CDR3 protein: CSVAAGLHSNQPQHF
D gene: .; J gene: TRBJ1-5; clone size: .; V gene: TRBV10-3; CDR3 DNA: TGTGCCATCAGTGAGTCTACTGTCCTTAGCGGCAATCAGCCCCAGCATTTT; CDR3 protein: CAISESTVLSGNQPQHF
D gene: .; J gene: TRBJ1-1; clone size: .; V gene: TRBV28; CDR3 DNA: TGTGCCAGCAGTTTATTGTTTGCGTCTAACGGGGAAGCTTTCTTT; CDR3 protein: CASSLLFASNGEAFF
D gene: .; J gene: TRBJ1-2; clone size: .; V gene: TRBV19; CDR3 DNA: TGTGCCAGTAGTATACCGGGGGGCCTCCATGGCTACACCTTC; CDR3 protein: CASSIPGGLHGYTF
D gene: TRBD2; J gene: TRBJ2-4; clone size: .; V gene: TRBV5-1; CDR3 DNA: TGCGCCAGCAGCTTGACCCCAGCGGGAGAAGTTCCAGCCAAAAACATTCAGTACTTC; CDR3 protein: CASSLTPAGEVPAKNIQYF
D gene: TRBD1; J gene: TRBJ1-5; clone size: .; V gene: TRBV6-5; CDR3 DNA: TGTGCCAGCAGGACAGGGGTTTTAAGCAATCAGCCCCAGCATTTT; CDR3 protein: CASRTGVLSNQPQHF
D gene: .; J gene: TRBJ2-5; clone size: .; V gene: TRBV9; CDR3 DNA: TGTGCCAGCAGCGTAGGTTTGTCCTACGGGGAGACCCAGTACTTC; CDR3 protein: CASSVGLSYGETQYF
D gene: TRBD1; J gene: TRBJ1-4; clone size: .; V gene: TRBV7-9; CDR3 DNA: TGTGCCAGCAGCAGTTGGACAGGGAGTAATGAAAAACTGTTTTTT; CDR3 protein: CASSSWTGSNEKLFF
D gene: TRBD2; J gene: TRBJ2-1; clone size: .; V gene: TRBV30; CDR3 DNA: TGTGCCTGCCCCCCGGTGACTAGCCCTAACAATGAGCAGTTCTTC; CDR3 protein: CACPPVTSPNNEQFF
D gene: TRBD2; J gene: TRBJ2-7; clone size: .; V gene: TRBV6-5; CDR3 DNA: TGTGCCAGCAGTTACACGGCGGGAGGGCGACTCTACGAGCAGTACTTC; CDR3 protein: CASSYTAGGRLYEQYF
D gene: .; J gene: TRBJ1-1; clone size: .; V gene: TRBV28; CDR3 DNA: TGTGCCAGCAGTTTCCAATCGCTACAGGGTAACGCTTTCTTT; CDR3 protein: CASSFQSLQGNAFF
D gene: TRBD2; J gene: TRBJ2-1; clone size: .; V gene: TRBV7-3; CDR3 DNA: TGTGCCAGCAGCTTAGTACTAGCGGGGGGTGAGCAGTTCTTC; CDR3 protein: CASSLVLAGGEQFF
D gene: .; J gene: TRBJ2-3; clone size: .; V gene: TRBV11-3; CDR3 DNA: TGTGCCAGCAGCGGCGGTCATGTCACAGATACGCAGTATTTT; CDR3 protein: CASSGGHVTDTQYF
D gene: .; J gene: TRBJ2-1; clone size: .; V gene: TRBV19; CDR3 DNA: TGTGCCAGTAGTACTAGTTCCTACAATGAGCAGTTCTTC; CDR3 protein: CASSTSSYNEQFF
D gene: .; J gene: TRBJ2-5; clone size: .; V gene: TRBV5-4; CDR3 DNA: TGTGCCAGCAGCTTGGACGGGGTTCTTCAAGAGACCCAGTACTTC; CDR3 protein: CASSLDGVLQETQYF
D gene: .; J gene: TRBJ1-5; clone size: .; V gene: TRBV30; CDR3 DNA: TGTGCCTGGACCATGACAGGTCTCTCACAGCCCCAGCATTTT; CDR3 protein: CAWTMTGLSQPQHF